Presented here are 9 T cell receptor beta chains from one specimen sequenced in a study of T-cell memory formation after mild COVID-19. TCRdb re-analysed the 5' RACE reads in MiXCR, keeping a single row per CDR3 protein. The sample has 550,000 to 600,000 distinct CDR3 sequences; about a fifth are singletons. The sample consisted of PBMCs or a T cell subset sorted from them (not recorded which). The receptors stem from an adult woman who had mild COVID-19 (a few samples of this study predate the infection). Cell type and time point are not known.

This clonotype was counted at least ten times. The chain couples TRBV5-6 to TRBJ2-1; 10 nucleotides line up with TRBD1. With V trimmed by 2 bases and J by 5 bases, 1 base remained unmatched. The CDR3 covers 14 residues. CDR1 is SGHDT and CDR2 is YYEEEE in the germline V gene. The CDR3 protein is CASSLGTGDNEQFF. The CDR3 DNA is TGTGCCAGCAGCTTAGGGACAGGGGACAATGAGCAGTTCTTC.

This rearrangement joins TRBV9 to TRBJ1-2, with D tentatively TRBD1 (6 bases). Germline V gene sequence: CDR1 SGDLS, CDR2 YYNGEE. The CDR3 has 14 residues. V lost 4 bases and J lost 6, with 16 bases in between. The CDR3 loop is CASSRPGTSHGYTF. In DNA, the CDR3 is TGTGCCAGCAGCCGCCCCGGGACAAGCCATGGCTACACCTTC.

J is TRBJ1-2 and V is TRBV29-1; D is ambiguous. With 4 bases removed from V and 2 bases from J, the gap between germline ends came to 8 bases. Germline V gene lookup returns CDR1 SQVTM and CDR2 ANQGSEA. This CDR3 has 12 amino acids. The CDR3 spells CSVGYGNYGYTF. CDR3 DNA: TGCAGCGTTGGGTACGGAAACTATGGCTACACCTTC. The whole variable domain, remainder taken from reference TRBV29-1 and TRBJ1-2, is SAVISQKPSRDICQRGTSLTIQCQVDSQVTMMFWYRQQPGQSLTLIATANQGSEATYESGFVIDKFPISRPNLTFSTLTVSNMSPEDSSIYLCSVGYGNYGYTFGSGTRLTVV.

This chain connects TRBV20-1 to TRBJ1-5, with 7 bases that match TRBD1. The CDR3 consists of 14 residues. Losses at the gene ends were 4 bases for V and 3 bases for J; bases not matched to a gene: 6. From germline, CDR1 is DFQATT and CDR2 SNEGSKA (reference sequence). In DNA form, the CDR3 reads TGCAGTGCTATGGGACAGAGTTTCAATCAGCCCCAGCATTTT. Translation gives CSAMGQSFNQPQHF.

V gene TRBV20-1 combines with J gene TRBJ1-1, with a tentative D call TRBD1 (5 bases). Germline CDR1 is DFQATT and CDR2 is SNEGSKA (reference sequence). With 1 base removed from V and 3 bases from J, the gap between germline ends came to 12 bases. The CDR3 covers 14 residues. For the CDR3, the DNA is TGCAGTGCTAGAGTGGGGGGTGCGGACACTGAAGCTTTCTTT. As protein: CSARVGGADTEAFF.

The chain combines TRBV7-2 with TRBJ1-2; TRBD1 might be the D (5 bases). The CDR3 covers 16 residues. Trimming cost V 4 bases and J 0 bases, with 15 bases left between them. CDR1 and CDR2 (germline): SGHTA, FQGNSA. As DNA, the CDR3 is TGTGCCAGCAGCTCCATGGGGGGAGTTGCTAACTATGGCTACACCTTC. Encoded protein: CASSSMGGVANYGYTF.

Ten or more counts support this clonotype. The V gene is TRBV29-1, the J gene TRBJ2-1; 12 bases agree with TRBD2. The V segment lost 8 bases and the J segment 0 bases; nucleotides outside the gene matches: 5. The CDR3 covers 15 residues. The germline V gene encodes CDR1 SQVTM and CDR2 ANQGSEA. The CDR3 sequence: CSLSTSGGSYNEQFF. CDR3 DNA: TGCAGCCTCTCGACTAGCGGGGGCTCCTACAATGAGCAGTTCTTC.

Ten or more counts support this clonotype. The rearrangement joins TRBV5-1 to TRBJ1-1, with TRBD1 matching over 8 bases. The CDR3 runs 15 residues. Germline-derived CDR1 and CDR2 are SGHRS and YFSETQ. Unmatched junction bases numbered 6, after V lost 4 bases and J lost 1 base. The CDR3 DNA follows: TGCGCCAGCAGCCAGCGACAGGGGCCGAACACTGAAGCTTTCTTT. Its protein is CASSQRQGPNTEAFF.

A few counts support this clonotype. The J gene is TRBJ2-1, the V gene TRBV20-1; D gene ambiguous. CDR1 is DFQATT and CDR2 is SNEGSKA in the germline V gene (reference sequence). The V end was cut by 5 bases, the J end by 9 bases, with 14 bases between. The CDR3 runs to 12 residues. The CDR3 DNA sequence: TGCAGTGCTCCAGCGACGGGTAGTGAGCAGTTCTTC. Translating gives CSAPATGSEQFF.